This T cell receptor beta chain comes out of a study of blood T cell repertoires in COVID-19. With 4 bases removed from V and 1 base from J, the gap between germline ends came to 12 bases. Germline V CDR1 and CDR2: SGHDT, YYEEEE. The CDR3 is 16 amino acids. Original data processing: For nucleated cells, counts were estimated from reference gene primer amplification. The assay was immunoSEQ multiplex PCR, and TCRdb's table has in-frame clones only and misses some. V and J calls and clone size are copied from that table; D and trimming were computed from the DNA. The repertoire holds some 320,000 clones, with around 87% as singletons.

Sequencing was performed on peripheral blood. The rearrangement links TRBV5-6 to TRBJ1-6; maybe TRBD1 (6 bases). The TCR comes from a woman between 50 and 59 years old who had recovered from COVID-19. The CDR3 reads CASSLTGFSYNSPLHF. DNA of the CDR3: TGTGCCAGCAGCCTCACAGGGTTTTCCTATAATTCACCCCTCCACTTT. Full variable domain (remainder filled in from reference TRBV5-6 and TRBJ1-6): DAGVTQSPTHLIKTRGQQVTLRCSPKSGHDTVSWYQQALGQGPQFIFQYYEEEERQRGNFPDRFSGHQFPNYSSELNVNALLLGDSALYLCASSLTGFSYNSPLHFGNGTRLTVT.